This TCR beta chain was sequenced for a study of OX40 agonist ivuxolimab in advanced cancers. Across the whole study: Intravenous ivuxolimab was administered to patients every 2 weeks at 0.01 to 10 mg/kg. A partial response was reached by three patients: one with hepatocellular carcinoma and two with cutaneous melanoma. The group had a mean age of roughly 65 years, ranged from 23 to 79, and was around 82% male. Hepatocellular carcinoma, melanoma, renal cell or head and neck cancer occurred in dose-escalation patients.

The data were produced by immunoSEQ multiplex PCR, yet TCRdb's version contains in-frame clones alone and is incomplete. This table has some 140,000 clones, 93% appearing once. Specimen: CD4+ or CD8+ T cells sorted from blood, collected in a trial of the OX40 agonist ivuxolimab. The clonotype was recovered from an adult with an advanced solid tumor such as melanoma, head and neck, liver or kidney cancer.

The CDR3 region has the DNA TGTGCCAGCAGCCCCCAGGGCCCTAGGGAGGCTTTCTTT. It encodes CASSPQGPREAFF. The J gene is TRBJ1-1, the V gene TRBV7-9; tentatively, D is TRBD1 (5 bases). Trimming removed 5 bases from V and 11 bases from J, with 18 bases in between. Germline V gives CDR1 SEHNR, CDR2 FQNEAQ (reference sequence). CDR3 length: 13 residues. Full variable domain (rest looked up from reference TRBV7-9 and TRBJ1-1): DTGVSQNPRHKITKRGQNVTFRCDPISEHNRLYWYRQTLGQGPEFLTYFQNEAQLEKSRLLSDRFSAERPKGSFSTLEIQRTEQGDSAMYLCASSPQGPREAFFGQGTRLTVV.